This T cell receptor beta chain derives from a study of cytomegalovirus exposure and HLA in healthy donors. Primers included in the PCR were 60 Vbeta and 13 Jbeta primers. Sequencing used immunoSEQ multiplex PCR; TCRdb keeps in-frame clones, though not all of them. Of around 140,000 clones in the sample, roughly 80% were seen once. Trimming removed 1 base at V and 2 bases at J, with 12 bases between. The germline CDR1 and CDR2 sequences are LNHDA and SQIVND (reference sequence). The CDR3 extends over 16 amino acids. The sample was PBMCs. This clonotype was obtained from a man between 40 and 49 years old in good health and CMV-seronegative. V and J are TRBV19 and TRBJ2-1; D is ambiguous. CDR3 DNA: TGTGCCAGTAGTATAGTAGGCAGCGCGGCCTACAATGAGCAGTTCTTC. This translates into CASSIVGSAAYNEQFF.